This TCR beta chain was profiled in a study of cytomegalovirus exposure and HLA in healthy donors. Primers included in the PCR were 60 Vbeta and 13 Jbeta primers. Measured with immunoSEQ multiplex PCR; TCRdb has only the in-frame clones, and not every one. Of 200,000 or so clones listed, roughly four fifths are singletons. Per germline, CDR1 MDHEN and CDR2 SYDVKM. V lost 6 bases and J lost 2, with 11 bases in between. The CDR3 has 13 amino acids. This rearrangement joins TRBV28 to TRBJ2-7, with D tentatively TRBD1 (6 bases). Sequencing was carried out using PBMCs. This TCR came from a woman aged 50 to 60 in good health and CMV-seropositive. In nucleotides, the CDR3 is TGTGCCAGCAGCCTGGACAGCCCCTACGAGCAGTACTTC. It is translated as CASSLDSPYEQYF.